Listed here are 27 T cell receptor beta chains from one sample, sequenced in a study of identical twins. MiXCR was run by TCRdb on the 5' RACE reads, yielding one entry per CDR3 protein. The sample shows some 460,000 distinct CDR3 sequences, about 14% of them seen only once. The sample was also reused in another study, on yellow fever vaccine responses in identical twins.

Sequencing used CD4+ T cells sorted from blood. All receptors come from a woman aged 18-29 years in good health.

This clonotype has just a few counts. The V and J genes are TRBV28 and TRBJ2-2; a weak D match, TRBD1 (5 bases). V lost 0 bases, J lost 6 bases, and 17 bases lay in between. Germline assignment: CDR1 MDHEN and CDR2 SYDVKM. The CDR3 loop spans 17 amino acids. The CDR3 region is CASSLWGLDVASGELFF. As DNA, the CDR3 is TGTGCCAGCAGTTTATGGGGGCTAGACGTTGCTTCCGGGGAGCTGTTTTTT.

The J gene is TRBJ1-6, the V gene TRBV12-3 or TRBV12-4; 7 bases agree with TRBD1. J was trimmed by 13 bases and V by 5 bases; bases with no gene match: 5. The CDR3 length is 12 residues. CDR3: CASSLQGPPLHF. The CDR3 DNA sequence: TGTGCCAGCAGTCTACAGGGGCCCCCCCTCCACTTT.

The chain combines TRBV5-1 with TRBJ2-2; 12 bases match TRBD2. V shed 4 bases and J 2 bases; nucleotides not matched to a gene: 3. The CDR3 loop spans 16 amino acids. Germline lookup yields CDR1 SGHRS and CDR2 YFSETQ. DNA of the CDR3: TGCGCCAGCAGCGCCGGACTAGCGGGAAACACCGGGGAGCTGTTTTTT. It codes for CASSAGLAGNTGELFF. Drawing the rest from reference TRBV5-1 and TRBJ2-2, the complete variable domain is KAGVTQTPRYLIKTRGQQVTLSCSPISGHRSVSWYQQTPGQGLQFLFEYFSETQRNKGNFPGRFSGRQFSNSRSEMNVSTLELGDSALYLCASSAGLAGNTGELFFGEGSRLTVL.

This clonotype was found a few times. The rearrangement uses TRBV6-5 and TRBJ2-2; TRBD2 is a possible D gene (5 bases). CDR1 and CDR2 (germline): MNHEY, SVGAGI. This CDR3 has 16 residues. V was cut by 4 bases and J by 5 bases, with 17 bases left in between. The CDR3 here is CASSSVTFGNTGELFF. Written as DNA, the CDR3 is TGTGCCAGCAGTTCCGTTACCTTCGGGAATACCGGGGAGCTGTTTTTT.

This clonotype was counted only a few times. The chain employs TRBV4-3 and TRBJ2-1; D ambiguous. The V end lost 1 base, the J end lost 9 bases, and 13 bases lay between the germline ends. The CDR3 is 14 residues long. Germline V CDR1 and CDR2: LGHNA, YSLEER. Here the CDR3 reads CASSQVNLISEQFF. CDR3 bases: TGCGCCAGCAGCCAAGTTAATCTGATAAGTGAGCAGTTCTTC.

The rearrangement links TRBV5-1 to TRBJ2-1, with D possibly being TRBD1 (6 bases). Trimming pared 5 bases from V and 7 bases from J, leaving 22 bases between. The V gene's germline CDR1 is SGHRS and CDR2 YFSETQ. CDR3 size: 16 residues. DNA for the CDR3: TGCGCCAGCAGACGAAGACAGGAACTTTGGCCAAATGAGCAGTTCTTC. It yields the protein CASRRRQELWPNEQFF.

This clonotype occurred a few times. The rearrangement links TRBV7-9 to TRBJ2-7; TRBD1 agrees at 8 bases. Trimming removed 4 bases from V and 6 bases from J; junction bases left unmatched: 14. Germline loops: CDR1 SEHNR, CDR2 FQNEAQ (reference sequence). The CDR3 length is 16 residues. The CDR3 loop is CASSSSGTGPSGEQYF. The CDR3 bases are TGTGCCAGCAGCTCGTCCGGGACAGGTCCTTCCGGCGAGCAGTACTTC.

This sequence joins TRBV6-5 and TRBJ1-1, with D perhaps TRBD1 (5 bases). This CDR3 is 11 amino acids long. V was cut by 2 bases and J by 9 bases, with 7 bases left in between. Germline values: CDR1 MNHEY, CDR2 SVGAGI. As DNA, the CDR3 is TGTGCCAGCAGTTACGAGGGGAAAGCTTTCTTT. Its protein is CASSYEGKAFF.

The table lists this clonotype with many counts. The V gene is TRBV12-3 or TRBV12-4, the J gene TRBJ2-3; 7 nucleotides match TRBD2. V was clipped by 2 bases and J by 1 base; unmatched bases: 3. The CDR3 spans 15 residues. This chain's CDR3 is CASSLRSGGTDTQYF. CDR3 nucleotides: TGTGCCAGCAGTTTAAGGAGCGGGGGCACAGATACGCAGTATTTT.

This clonotype occurred many times. The chain carries TRBV20-1 and TRBJ2-7; D is uncertain. The length of the CDR3 is 13 residues. V shed 1 base and J shed 1 base, with 8 bases lying between them. From germline, CDR1 is DFQATT and CDR2 SNEGSKA (reference sequence). The DNA of the CDR3 is TGCAGTGCTAGAGCGGCCAAGTCCTACGAGCAGTACTTC. This translates into CSARAAKSYEQYF.

This chain links TRBV12-3 or TRBV12-4 with TRBJ2-7; unclear D gene. V was shortened by 7 bases and J by 1 base, with 17 bases between the two germline ends. There are 15 residues in the CDR3. The CDR3 reads CASTIGRGLSYEQYF. Written as DNA, the CDR3 is TGTGCCAGCACCATTGGCCGCGGCCTGTCCTACGAGCAGTACTTC.

This chain joins TRBV11-3 and TRBJ2-5; D perhaps matches TRBD2 (7 bases). With 1 base removed from V and 4 bases from J, the gap between germline ends came to 19 bases. The CDR3 runs 17 residues. Germline CDR1 SGHNT, CDR2 YENEEA. The CDR3 protein is CASSLGSTTGGRETQYF. The DNA of the CDR3 is TGTGCCAGCAGCTTAGGGTCGACGACAGGCGGGAGAGAGACCCAGTACTTC.

This clonotype was seen more than once but under ten times. The junction shows a germline mismatch at one end, possibly a read error. The rearrangement joins TRBV20-1 to TRBJ2-4, with a possible D match to TRBD1 (5 bases). The CDR3 is made up of 10 amino acids. The germline CDR1 and CDR2 sequences are DFQATT and SNEGSKA (reference sequence). CDR3: CSARGQGRNF. CDR3 sequence (DNA): TGCAGTGCTAGAGGGCAGGGTAGGAACTTC.

This rearrangement joins TRBV3-1 to TRBJ2-5; 11 nucleotides agree with TRBD2. V was clipped by 4 bases and J by 8 bases; unmatched bases: 6. The CDR3 is 14 amino acids. Germline V gives CDR1 LGHDT, CDR2 YNNKEL (reference sequence). CDR3 residues: CASSRETSGRTQYF. The CDR3 DNA sequence: TGTGCCAGCAGCCGGGAAACTAGCGGGAGAACCCAGTACTTC.

V and J are TRBV7-3 and TRBJ2-3, with D maybe TRBD1 (6 bases). The CDR3 contains 13 residues. Between the trimmed V and J ends, which lost 5 bases and 6 bases, there was a span of 12 bases. From germline, CDR1 is SGHTA and CDR2 FQGTGA. CDR3: CASSPERGDTQYF. CDR3 nucleotides: TGTGCCAGCAGCCCAGAGAGGGGGGATACGCAGTATTTT.

The genes are TRBV5-1 and TRBJ2-7, with D maybe TRBD1 (5 bases). Trimming cost V 0 bases and J 0 bases, with 10 bases left between them. The CDR3 has 15 amino acids. CDR1 is SGHRS and CDR2 is YFSETQ in the germline V gene. CDR3: CASSLDTGASYEQYF. The DNA for the CDR3 is TGCGCCAGCAGCTTGGACACTGGGGCCTCCTACGAGCAGTACTTC.

This clonotype has at least ten counts. The chain couples TRBV11-2 to TRBJ2-3; 10 bases agree with TRBD2. Unmatched junction bases numbered 3, after V lost 5 bases and J lost 4 bases. CDR3 length: 14 amino acids. The V gene's germline CDR1 is SGHAT and CDR2 FQNNGV. DNA for the CDR3: TGTGCCAGCAGCCAAAGCGGGGGGGCAGATACGCAGTATTTT. This translates into CASSQSGGADTQYF.

The V and J genes are TRBV12-3 or TRBV12-4 and TRBJ2-7, with D unclear. The CDR3 contains 15 residues. Trimming removed 6 bases at V and 0 bases at J, with 15 bases between. In nucleotides, the CDR3 is TGTGCCAGCAGCCTGAAGCGCGACCCCTCCTACGAGCAGTACTTC. Its protein is CASSLKRDPSYEQYF.

CDR3 loop: CASSLVDRALYEQYF. CDR3 sequence (DNA): TGCGCCAGCAGCTTGGTGGACAGGGCCCTCTACGAGCAGTACTTC. The genes are TRBV5-1 and TRBJ2-7, with TRBD1 identical over 8 bases. The CDR3 is made up of 15 amino acids. With 0 bases clipped from V and 3 bases from J, the junction kept 5 bases outside the gene matches. The germline V gene has CDR1 SGHRS and CDR2 YFSETQ.

V is TRBV12-3 or TRBV12-4 and J is TRBJ1-1; TRBD1 might be the D (5 bases). CDR3 size: 15 residues. Trimming left V 4 bases short and J 1 base short, with 13 bases between. The CDR3 DNA reads as TGTGCCAGCAGTTCAACCGGAGGGGCGAACACTGAAGCTTTCTTT. Translating it yields CASSSTGGANTEAFF.

This clonotype has only a few counts. V gene TRBV5-1 combines with J gene TRBJ1-1; D is ambiguous. CDR3 length: 13 amino acids. Trimming removed 3 bases at V and 2 bases at J, with 8 bases between. Germline CDR1 reads SGHRS; CDR2 reads YFSETQ. CDR3: CASSSGHNTEAFF. The CDR3 DNA reads TGCGCCAGCAGCTCCGGGCATAACACTGAAGCTTTCTTT.

J is TRBJ2-1 and V is TRBV9; 8 bases align to TRBD1. This CDR3 is built from 14 residues. Looked up from germline, CDR1 is SGDLS and CDR2 is YYNGEE. V lost 2 bases, J lost 5 bases, and 3 bases stayed unmatched. CDR3 DNA sequence: TGTGCCAGCAGCGTGGGACAGGTTAACAATGAGCAGTTCTTC. Translated, it gives CASSVGQVNNEQFF.

This clonotype was recorded a few times. V gene TRBV28 combines with J gene TRBJ2-1, with TRBD2 matching over 8 bases. This CDR3 has 17 amino acids. The V and J ends lost 3 bases and 5 bases, in that order; junction bases with no gene match: 12. CDR1 MDHEN and CDR2 SYDVKM come from the germline V gene. The CDR3 nucleotides read TGTGCCAGCAGTTTTGGGCGGAGAGCGGGAGTAAACAATGAGCAGTTCTTC. Protein: CASSFGRRAGVNNEQFF.

DNA for the CDR3: TGTGCCAGCAGCCACAGGGGTAGCTCCTACAATGAGCAGTTCTTC. Amino acids: CASSHRGSSYNEQFF. This rearrangement joins TRBV7-9 to TRBJ2-1, with 7 bases identical to TRBD1. V gave up 5 bases and J gave up 0 bases; unmatched junction bases: 4. The CDR3 is 15 amino acids. Germline CDR1 and CDR2: SEHNR and FQNEAQ (reference sequence).

The chain recombines TRBV20-1 with TRBJ1-1, with D uncertain. Between the trimmed V and J ends, which lost 5 bases and 2 bases, there was a span of 15 bases. Germline loops: CDR1 DFQATT, CDR2 SNEGSKA (reference sequence). The CDR3 is 14 residues long. CDR3: CSAGKSGLNTEAFF. The CDR3 region has the DNA TGCAGTGCTGGGAAATCGGGGTTAAACACTGAAGCTTTCTTT.

As to this clonotype: A single base separates this from a much larger clone, so it may be a read error. This chain's CDR3 is CASSLSYTEAFF. CDR3 nucleotide sequence: TGTGCCAGCAGCTTATCGTACACTGAAGCTTTCTTT. The chain uses TRBV7-9 and TRBJ1-1; D not resolved. Germline V gene sequence: CDR1 SEHNR, CDR2 FQNEAQ (reference sequence). The V gene lost 2 bases and the J gene lost 3 bases, with 4 bases spanning the gap. The length of the CDR3 is 12 residues.

The chain recombines TRBV10-1 with TRBJ2-5; D remains unclear. The ends were cut back, 2 bases at V and 2 bases at J, with 9 bases in the middle. Per the germline V gene, CDR1 is WNHNN and CDR2 is SYGVQD (reference sequence). The length of the CDR3 is 14 residues. Here the CDR3 DNA reads TGCGCCAGCAGTGAGGGTTCTAGACAAGAGACCCAGTACTTC. This codes for CASSEGSRQETQYF.